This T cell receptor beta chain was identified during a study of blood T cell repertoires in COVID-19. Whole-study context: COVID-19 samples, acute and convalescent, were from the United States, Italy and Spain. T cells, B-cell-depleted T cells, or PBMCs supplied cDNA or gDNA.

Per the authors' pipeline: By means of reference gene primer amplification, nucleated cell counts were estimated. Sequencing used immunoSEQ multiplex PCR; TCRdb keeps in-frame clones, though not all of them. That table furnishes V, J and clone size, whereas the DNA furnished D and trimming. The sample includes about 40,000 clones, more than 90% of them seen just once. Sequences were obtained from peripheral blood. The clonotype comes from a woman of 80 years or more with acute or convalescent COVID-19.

The CDR3: CASSLALGTQLYEQYF. CDR3 bases: TGTGCCAGCAGCTTGGCCCTAGGGACTCAACTTTACGAGCAGTACTTC. This chain connects TRBV5-5 to TRBJ2-7; TRBD2 is a possible D gene (6 bases). This CDR3 has 16 amino acids. V shed 0 bases and J shed 4 bases, with 17 bases lying between them. Germline values: CDR1 SGHKS, CDR2 YYEKEE (reference sequence).